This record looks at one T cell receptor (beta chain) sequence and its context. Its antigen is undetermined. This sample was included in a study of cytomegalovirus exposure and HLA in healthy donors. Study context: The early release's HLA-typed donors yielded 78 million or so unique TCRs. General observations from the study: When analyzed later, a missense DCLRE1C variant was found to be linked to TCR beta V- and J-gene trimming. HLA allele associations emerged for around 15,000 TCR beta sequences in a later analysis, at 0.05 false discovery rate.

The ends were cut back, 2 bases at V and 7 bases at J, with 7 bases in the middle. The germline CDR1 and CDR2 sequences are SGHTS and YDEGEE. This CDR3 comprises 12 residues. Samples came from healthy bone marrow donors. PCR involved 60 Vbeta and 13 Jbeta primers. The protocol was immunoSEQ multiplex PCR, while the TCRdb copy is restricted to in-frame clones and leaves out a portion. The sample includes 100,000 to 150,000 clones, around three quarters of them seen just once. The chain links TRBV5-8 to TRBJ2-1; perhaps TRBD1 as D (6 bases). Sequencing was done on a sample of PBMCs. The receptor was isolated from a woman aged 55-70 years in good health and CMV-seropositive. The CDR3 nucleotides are TGTGCCAGCAGCTTACAGGGAAATGAGCAGTTCTTC. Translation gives CASSLQGNEQFF.